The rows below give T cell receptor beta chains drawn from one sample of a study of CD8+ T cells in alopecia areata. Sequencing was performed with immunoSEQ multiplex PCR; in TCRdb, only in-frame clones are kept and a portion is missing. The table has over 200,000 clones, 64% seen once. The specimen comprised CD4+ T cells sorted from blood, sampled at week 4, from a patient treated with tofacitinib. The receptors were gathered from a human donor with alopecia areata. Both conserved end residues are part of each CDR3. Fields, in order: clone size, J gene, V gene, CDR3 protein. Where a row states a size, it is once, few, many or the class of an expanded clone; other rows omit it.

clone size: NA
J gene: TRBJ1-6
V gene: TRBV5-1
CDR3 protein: CASSLDWDSPLHF

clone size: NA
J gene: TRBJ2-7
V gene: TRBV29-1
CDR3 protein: CSVARGDGYEQYF

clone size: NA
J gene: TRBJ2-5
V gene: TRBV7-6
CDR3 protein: CASSGEVVETQYF

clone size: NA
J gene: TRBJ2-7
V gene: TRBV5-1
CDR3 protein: CASSLGDRDNEQYF

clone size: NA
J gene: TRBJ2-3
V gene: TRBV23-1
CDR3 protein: CASSQQGTDTQYF

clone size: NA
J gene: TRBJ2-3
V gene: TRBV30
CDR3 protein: CAWSKVYTQYF

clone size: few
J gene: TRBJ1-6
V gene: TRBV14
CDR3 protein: CASSQGLRTNSPLHF

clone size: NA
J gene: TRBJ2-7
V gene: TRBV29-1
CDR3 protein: CSVEVSVDFTYEQYF

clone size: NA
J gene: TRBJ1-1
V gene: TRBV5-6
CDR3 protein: CASSFQGPSTEAFF

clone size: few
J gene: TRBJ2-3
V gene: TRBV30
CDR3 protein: CAWSRPGAGLTDTQYF

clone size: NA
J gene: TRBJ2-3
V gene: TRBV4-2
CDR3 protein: CASSQGSGGISTDTQYF

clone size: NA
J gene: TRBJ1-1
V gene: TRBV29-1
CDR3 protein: CSVEREHTEAFF

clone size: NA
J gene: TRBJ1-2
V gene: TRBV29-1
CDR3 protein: CSVVGPPNYGYTF

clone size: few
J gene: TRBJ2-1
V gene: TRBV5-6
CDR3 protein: CASSLLAGARQFF

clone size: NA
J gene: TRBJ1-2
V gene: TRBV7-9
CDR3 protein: CASSTAARLPGPTYGYTF

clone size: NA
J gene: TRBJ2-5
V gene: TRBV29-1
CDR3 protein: CSAGRGETQYF

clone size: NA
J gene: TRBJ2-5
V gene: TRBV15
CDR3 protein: CATSRDQGETQYF

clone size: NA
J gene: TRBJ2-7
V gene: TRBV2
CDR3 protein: CASSDNRGRLYEQYF

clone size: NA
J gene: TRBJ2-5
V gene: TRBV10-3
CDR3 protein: CAISVGETQYF

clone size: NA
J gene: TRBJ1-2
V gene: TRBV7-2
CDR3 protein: CASSPTSPPRSGYTF

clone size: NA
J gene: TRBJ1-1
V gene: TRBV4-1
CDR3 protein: CASSQGVQQNTEAFF

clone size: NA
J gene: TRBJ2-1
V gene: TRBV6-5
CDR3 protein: CASGGGASNEQFF

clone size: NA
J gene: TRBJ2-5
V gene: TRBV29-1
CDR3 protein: CSGAVETQYF